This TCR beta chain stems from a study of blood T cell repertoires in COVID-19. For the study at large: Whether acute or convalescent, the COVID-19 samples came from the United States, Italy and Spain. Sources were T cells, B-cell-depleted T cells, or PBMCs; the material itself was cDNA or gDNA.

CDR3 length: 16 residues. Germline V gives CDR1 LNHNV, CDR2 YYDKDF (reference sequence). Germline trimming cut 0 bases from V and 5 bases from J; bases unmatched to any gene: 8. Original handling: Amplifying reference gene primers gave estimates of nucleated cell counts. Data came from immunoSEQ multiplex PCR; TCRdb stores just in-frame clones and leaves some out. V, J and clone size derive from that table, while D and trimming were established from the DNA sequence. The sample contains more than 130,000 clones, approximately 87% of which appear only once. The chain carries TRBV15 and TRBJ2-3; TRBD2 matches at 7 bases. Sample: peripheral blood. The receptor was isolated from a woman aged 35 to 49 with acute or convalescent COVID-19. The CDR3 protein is CATSREQGLTGDTQYF. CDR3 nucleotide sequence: TGTGCCACCAGCAGAGAGCAGGGACTAACCGGAGATACGCAGTATTTT. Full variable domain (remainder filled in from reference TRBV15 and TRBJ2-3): DAMVIQNPRYQVTQFGKPVTLSCSQTLNHNVMYWYQQKSSQAPKLLFHYYDKDFNNEADTPDNFQSRRPNTSFCFLDIRSPGLGDTAMYLCATSREQGLTGDTQYFGPGTRLTVL.